This T cell receptor beta chain was sequenced for a study of T cells expressing NK-cell markers. On the study more broadly: Eight donors were sequenced, of whom seven were HCMV-seropositive, while the remaining one was HCMV-seronegative. Study-wide points: Of the CD8+ T cell pool in over 5 donors, roughly 1.0-8% was accounted for by dominant NKG2C+ clonotypes.

Worth noting for this clonotype: What it binds is not known.

Germline-derived CDR1 and CDR2 are MNHEY and SVGAGI. This CDR3 is built from 15 residues. TCRdb re-called the 5' RACE reads; every CDR3 protein appears as one record, without DNA. The sample has about 260,000 distinct CDR3 sequences; the top ten hold 4.2%. Sequenced sample: blood T cells: a sorted CD56 or NKG2C T cell subset, CD4+ or CD8+ T cells, or bulk PBMC T cells (not recorded which). The chain recombines TRBV6-5 with TRBJ1-4; TCRdb's D gene call, TRBD1, goes unchecked for lack of DNA. The receptor's source is a woman between 18 and 75 years old in good health. The CDR3 spells CASSFTGGGSEKLFF.